Described below is a single T cell receptor (beta chain) sequence and its context. Its antigen is undetermined. The record originates from a study of regulatory T cells in long-lasting Graves disease. Libraries of TCR beta came from iRepertoire HTBI primers plus Arm-PCR of CDR3 regions. In TCRdb, the multiplex PCR reads were re-called with MiXCR into one record per CDR3 protein. The data show over 250,000 distinct CDR3 sequences, 20% to 25% seen once. General observations from the study: Study was limited to peripheral blood, excluding thyroid tissue. Compared with new cases, persistent Graves' patients showed reduced TCR diversity. Comparison showed that persistent patients shared more public clonotypes (2,741) than new patients (roughly 1,000).

The time point was: persistent/refractory GD, antithyroid drugs over 5 years with positive TRAb. The authors made the TCR library using RNA they extracted from PBMCs. V gave up 8 bases and J gave up 6 bases, with 25 bases separating them. CDR1 is SEHNR, CDR2 FQNEAQ, per germline (reference sequence). This CDR3 comprises 17 residues. The specimen comprised peripheral blood mononuclear cells (PBMCs), sampled when the disease was refractory, from a patient treated with antithyroid drugs. The sequence came from a female donor with Graves disease. This sequence joins TRBV7-9 and TRBJ2-2, with a possible D match to TRBD1 (6 bases). The CDR3 protein is CASDYRDDRRISGELFF. The CDR3 DNA follows: TGTGCCAGCGATTATCGGGACGACAGGCGAATATCCGGGGAGCTGTTTTTT. The entire variable domain, with the rest obtained from reference TRBV7-9 and TRBJ2-2, is as follows: DTGVSQNPRHKITKRGQNVTFRCDPISEHNRLYWYRQTLGQGPEFLTYFQNEAQLEKSRLLSDRFSAERPKGSFSTLEIQRTEQGDSAMYLCASDYRDDRRISGELFFGEGSRLTVL.